The source of this T cell receptor (beta chain) is a study of technical replicates of blood from a handful of donors. Germline CDR1 LNHNV, CDR2 YYDKDF (reference sequence). The CDR3 is made up of 16 amino acids. Trimming left V 3 bases short and J 9 bases short, with 18 bases between. Generated by immunoSEQ multiplex PCR, the TCRdb table keeps only in-frame clones and is missing some. The table has 60,000 to 85,000 clones, more than 85% seen once. The receptor was isolated from a human donor in good health. The specimen was T cells isolated from PBMCs. The chain has TRBV15 and TRBJ1-6; the D gene is possibly TRBD1 (6 bases). The CDR3, as DNA: TGTGCCACCAGCAGTCTCCCTCAGGGGACAAGTTCACCCCTCCACTTT. This gives the protein CATSSLPQGTSSPLHF.